Presented here are 27 T cell receptor beta chains from one specimen sequenced in a study of blood T cell repertoires in COVID-19. Only in-frame clones appear in the TCRdb table, and some are missing; sequencing was by immunoSEQ multiplex PCR. The sample lists about 320,000 clones, more than 90% seen once, with roughly 3.6% in the top ten. Sequenced material: PBMCs or T cells enriched from blood (not recorded which). All receptors derive from a woman in her twenties or thirties who had been exposed to COVID-19.

This clone has only one observation. Other DNA sequences in this sample translate to the same CDR3. The rearrangement joins TRBV19 to TRBJ1-5; no clear D gene. The CDR3 has 13 amino acids. The germline gives CDR1 LNHDA, CDR2 SQIVND (reference sequence). V was pared by 3 bases and J by 2 bases, with 5 bases between. Here the CDR3 reads CASSIPGNQPQHF. The CDR3 region has the DNA TGTGCCAGTAGTATCCCCGGCAATCAGCCCCAGCATTTT.

This clone was counted a few times. The genes are TRBV4-1 and TRBJ1-3; D gene unclear. Germline loops: CDR1 MGHRA, CDR2 YSYEKL. V lost 3 bases and J lost 0, with 9 bases in between. This CDR3 has 15 amino acids. The chain's CDR3 is CASSQLDNSGNTIYF. For the CDR3, the DNA is TGCGCCAGCAGCCAGTTAGACAACTCTGGAAACACCATATATTTT.

The chain uses TRBV11-2 and TRBJ1-2; no clear D. Trimming left V 5 bases short and J 2 bases short, with 9 bases between. The CDR3 has 13 amino acids. Germline CDR1 reads SGHAT; CDR2 reads FQNNGV. This chain's CDR3 is CASSPTLNYGYTF. In DNA, the CDR3 is TGTGCCAGCAGCCCAACTTTGAACTATGGCTACACCTTC.

This chain joins TRBV7-9 and TRBJ1-1, with D unresolved. There are 15 residues in the CDR3. Trimming left V 7 bases short and J 1 base short, with 16 bases between. In germline, CDR1 is SEHNR, CDR2 FQNEAQ (reference sequence). This CDR3 reads CASTHWGAGNTEAFF. CDR3 bases: TGTGCCAGCACCCACTGGGGTGCGGGGAACACTGAAGCTTTCTTT.

The chain uses TRBV15 and TRBJ2-2; TRBD2 is a possible D gene (6 bases). V lost 0 bases to trimming and J lost 7 bases, with 9 bases between them. This CDR3 contains 14 residues. Germline values: CDR1 LNHNV, CDR2 YYDKDF (reference sequence). CDR3 nucleotides: TGTGCCACCAGCAGAGAGTCTAGCGTCGGGGAGCTGTTTTTT. Translated: CATSRESSVGELFF.

The chain recombines TRBV3-1 (or the pseudogene TRBV3-2) with TRBJ2-7, with a possible D match to TRBD1 (6 bases). CDR3 length equals 14 residues. Looked up from germline, CDR1 is LGHDT and CDR2 is YNNKEL (reference sequence). V was clipped by 4 bases and J by 1 base, with 11 bases between them. For the CDR3, the DNA is TGTGCCAGCAGCCGAGGGACATCGTCCTACGAGCAGTACTTC. This codes for CASSRGTSSYEQYF.

The chain combines TRBV6-5 with TRBJ1-5; D is perhaps TRBD1 (5 bases). Germline V CDR1 and CDR2: MNHEY, SVGAGI. V was cut by 8 bases and J by 0 bases, with 11 bases left in between. The CDR3 is 14 amino acids. The CDR3 DNA sequence: TGTGCCAGCGGGACTTTTTATAGCAATCAGCCCCAGCATTTT. This translates into CASGTFYSNQPQHF.

The chain is built from TRBV18 and TRBJ1-4; D not resolved. From germline, CDR1 is KGHSH and CDR2 LQKENI. This CDR3 has 16 residues. Trimming removed 6 bases from V and 7 bases from J, with 21 bases in between. The CDR3, as DNA: TGTGCCAGCTCGCGAACCATCCCAACTGGAGGTGAAAAACTGTTTTTT. Amino acid sequence: CASSRTIPTGGEKLFF.

This clone was detected only a few times. The rearrangement joins TRBV7-2 to TRBJ2-1, with TRBD2 matching 10 bases. The V and J ends lost 5 bases and 8 bases, in that order; junction bases with no gene match: 6. The CDR3 extends over 14 amino acids. Germline V lookup: CDR1 SGHTA, CDR2 FQGNSA. The CDR3 loop reads CASSPSGGVYEQFF. The DNA of the CDR3 is TGTGCCAGCAGCCCCAGCGGGGGGGTCTATGAGCAGTTCTTC. Variable domain in full (rest from reference TRBV7-2 and TRBJ2-1): GAGVSQSPSNKVTEKGKDVELRCDPISGHTALYWYRQSLGQGLEFLIYFQGNSAPDKSGLPSDRFSAERTGGSVSTLTIQRTQQEDSAVYLCASSPSGGVYEQFFGPGTRLTVL.

The V and J genes are TRBV6-1 and TRBJ1-2, with 7 bases identical to TRBD1. The germline V gene encodes CDR1 MNHNS and CDR2 SASEGT. The junction had 10 bases not matched to a gene; V was cut back by 1 base and J by 5 bases. This CDR3 has 16 amino acids. The CDR3 region has the DNA TGTGCCAGCAGTGAAGAGGGCAACAGGGGCGTATATGGCTACACCTTC. This gives the protein CASSEEGNRGVYGYTF.

This clone was observed a few times. V gene TRBV6-5 combines with J gene TRBJ1-1, with D possibly matching TRBD1 (5 bases). The CDR3 is 12 amino acids. V was cut by 6 bases and J by 3 bases, with 8 bases left in between. Germline V CDR1 and CDR2: MNHEY, SVGAGI. The CDR3 coding sequence is TGTGCCAGCAGCCGGGGGGACACTGAAGCTTTCTTT. This encodes CASSRGDTEAFF.

The chain couples TRBV6-5 to TRBJ2-1; 7 nucleotides agree with TRBD2. Germline V gene sequence: CDR1 MNHEY, CDR2 SVGAGI. V dropped 9 bases and J dropped 6; count of bases not matched to a gene: 14. The CDR3 sequence is 15 residues long. CDR3 coding DNA: TGTGCCAGTGAACAATGGCGGGGGAGCTTCAATGAGCAGTTCTTC. Its protein is CASEQWRGSFNEQFF.

This clone was picked up one time. The J gene is TRBJ1-4, the V gene TRBV5-1; weak D call: TRBD1 (5 bases). Germline V gives CDR1 SGHRS, CDR2 YFSETQ. V was pared by 5 bases and J by 5 bases, with 13 bases between. This CDR3 is built from 14 residues. The DNA for the CDR3 is TGCGCCAGCAGATATGACAGCTTCAATGAAAAACTGTTTTTT. This encodes CASRYDSFNEKLFF. The complete variable domain, with remaining parts taken from reference TRBV5-1 and TRBJ1-4, reads KAGVTQTPRYLIKTRGQQVTLSCSPISGHRSVSWYQQTPGQGLQFLFEYFSETQRNKGNFPGRFSGRQFSNSRSEMNVSTLELGDSALYLCASRYDSFNEKLFFGSGTQLSVL.

The rearrangement links TRBV5-1 to TRBJ1-2; TRBD1 aligns across 8 bases. The germline CDR1 and CDR2 sequences are SGHRS and YFSETQ. V trimming: 1 base; J trimming: 5 bases; junction bases outside the gene matches: 4. The CDR3 contains 14 residues. The CDR3: CASSLYDRGYGYTF. DNA for the CDR3: TGCGCCAGCAGCTTGTATGACAGGGGATATGGCTACACCTTC.

The V gene is TRBV13, the J gene TRBJ1-5, with D possibly TRBD1 on 5 matching bases. The CDR3 consists of 17 residues. V lost 6 bases and J 1 base, leaving 19 bases between the germline ends. Germline loops: CDR1 PRHDT, CDR2 FYEKMQ (reference sequence). CDR3 protein: CASRRKRQFLSNQPQHF. The CDR3 nucleotides are TGTGCCAGCAGACGAAAAAGACAGTTTCTGAGCAATCAGCCCCAGCATTTT.

The chain is built from TRBV5-4 and TRBJ2-2; 7 bases map to TRBD1. Unmatched junction bases numbered 8, after V lost 3 bases and J lost 0 bases. Germline CDR1 SGHNT, CDR2 YYREEE (reference sequence). This CDR3 comprises 17 residues. The CDR3 spells CASSSGQVGANTGELFF. CDR3 nucleotide sequence: TGTGCCAGCAGCTCTGGACAGGTTGGGGCGAACACCGGGGAGCTGTTTTTT.

The chain employs TRBV18 and TRBJ1-1, with D maybe TRBD1 (5 bases). Germline CDR1 is KGHSH and CDR2 is LQKENI. V shed 2 bases and J shed 4 bases, with 11 bases lying between them. This CDR3 has 14 amino acids. Here the CDR3 reads CASSPGTQGTEAFF. The CDR3 bases are TGTGCCAGCTCACCAGGCACCCAGGGCACTGAAGCTTTCTTT.

This clone is a singleton in its sample. The V gene is TRBV29-1, the J gene TRBJ2-1; TRBD2 is a possible D gene (5 bases). V dropped 7 bases and J dropped 0 bases, with 19 bases sitting between them. Per germline, CDR1 SQVTM and CDR2 ANQGSEA. The length of the CDR3 is 16 residues. DNA of the CDR3: TGCAGCGCCTTGGGAGAAGATTCTCACTCCTACAATGAGCAGTTCTTC. As protein: CSALGEDSHSYNEQFF.

CDR3: CASSPPNAGRNTEAFF. The CDR3 DNA reads TGTGCCAGCTCACCACCAAATGCGGGGAGAAACACTGAAGCTTTCTTT. The chain couples TRBV18 to TRBJ1-1; no firm D call. This CDR3 is 16 amino acids long. Germline lookup yields CDR1 KGHSH and CDR2 LQKENI. V lost 0 bases and J lost 2, with 13 bases in between.

This clone was detected only once. The V gene is TRBV6-5, the J gene TRBJ1-2; weak D call: TRBD1 (5 bases). CDR3 size: 15 residues. Trimming took off 10 bases at V and 3 bases at J, with 21 bases between the two ends. Germline CDR1 and CDR2: MNHEY and SVGAGI. The CDR3 loop reads CATIQGRGNYYGYTF. Written as DNA, the CDR3 is TGTGCCACCATTCAAGGGAGGGGAAATTACTATGGCTACACCTTC.

The table lists this clone with a few counts. The rearrangement uses TRBV7-8 and TRBJ2-3; TRBD2 is a possible D gene (6 bases). V lost 5 bases and J 0 bases, leaving 12 bases between the germline ends. Germline CDR1 is SGHVS and CDR2 is FQNEAQ. This CDR3 has 15 amino acids. In DNA form, the CDR3 reads TGTGCCAGCAGCCTGGGACTCGCTAGCACAGATACGCAGTATTTT. Its translation: CASSLGLASTDTQYF.

V usage is TRBV28 and J usage is TRBJ1-2, with D maybe TRBD1 (6 bases). From germline, CDR1 is MDHEN and CDR2 SYDVKM. V lost 4 bases to trimming and J lost 4 bases, with 16 bases between them. The CDR3 is 15 amino acids. The CDR3 region is CASSYGAGTTYGYTF. CDR3 nucleotide sequence: TGTGCCAGCAGTTATGGGGCCGGGACAACCTATGGCTACACCTTC.

V and J are TRBV7-8 and TRBJ1-5, with D maybe TRBD1 (5 bases). The CDR3 consists of 15 residues. From germline, CDR1 is SGHVS and CDR2 FQNEAQ. Trimming stripped 1 base from V and 3 bases from J, with 10 bases between. This CDR3 reads CASSLEAGNNQPQHF. The CDR3 nucleotides read TGTGCCAGCAGCTTAGAGGCAGGGAACAATCAGCCCCAGCATTTT.

The V gene is TRBV25-1, the J gene TRBJ1-2; D not certain. Germline lookup yields CDR1 MGHDK and CDR2 SYGVNS. This CDR3 is 13 amino acids long. V dropped 1 base and J dropped 2 bases, with 5 bases sitting between them. Here the CDR3 reads CASSESENYGYTF. CDR3 in DNA: TGTGCCAGCAGTGAATCCGAGAACTATGGCTACACCTTC.

The chain joins TRBV10-3 to TRBJ2-7, with D perhaps TRBD2 (6 bases). Trimming left V 2 bases short and J 4 bases short, with 12 bases between. Germline CDR1 reads ENHRY; CDR2 reads SYGVKD. There are 14 residues in the CDR3. CDR3 amino acids: CAISESLAMYEQYF. DNA of the CDR3: TGTGCCATCAGTGAGAGTCTAGCGATGTACGAGCAGTACTTC.

This chain links TRBV7-3 with TRBJ2-2, with TRBD2 matching 7 bases. J gave up 5 bases and V 5 bases, and 14 bases lay outside the gene matches. The CDR3 covers 17 residues. Germline loops: CDR1 SGHTA, CDR2 FQGTGA. In DNA, the CDR3 is TGTGCCAGCAGCCCCCACGGTGGACTAGTAAGAACCGGGGAGCTGTTTTTT. Amino acids: CASSPHGGLVRTGELFF. The full variable domain, with the rest looked up from reference TRBV7-3 and TRBJ2-2, is GAGVSQTPSNKVTEKGKYVELRCDPISGHTALYWYRQSLGQGPEFLIYFQGTGAADDSGLPNDRFFAVRPEGSVSTLKIQRTERGDSAVYLCASSPHGGLVRTGELFFGEGSRLTVL.

This clone has just a few counts. V is TRBV5-1 and J is TRBJ1-3; TRBD1 matches at 7 bases. Germline lookup yields CDR1 SGHRS and CDR2 YFSETQ. Trimming removed 4 bases from V and 6 bases from J; junction bases left unmatched: 13. The length of the CDR3 is 16 residues. The CDR3 DNA is TGCGCCAGCAGCAAAGGACCGACAGGGACGTCAAACACCATATATTTT. This translates into CASSKGPTGTSNTIYF.